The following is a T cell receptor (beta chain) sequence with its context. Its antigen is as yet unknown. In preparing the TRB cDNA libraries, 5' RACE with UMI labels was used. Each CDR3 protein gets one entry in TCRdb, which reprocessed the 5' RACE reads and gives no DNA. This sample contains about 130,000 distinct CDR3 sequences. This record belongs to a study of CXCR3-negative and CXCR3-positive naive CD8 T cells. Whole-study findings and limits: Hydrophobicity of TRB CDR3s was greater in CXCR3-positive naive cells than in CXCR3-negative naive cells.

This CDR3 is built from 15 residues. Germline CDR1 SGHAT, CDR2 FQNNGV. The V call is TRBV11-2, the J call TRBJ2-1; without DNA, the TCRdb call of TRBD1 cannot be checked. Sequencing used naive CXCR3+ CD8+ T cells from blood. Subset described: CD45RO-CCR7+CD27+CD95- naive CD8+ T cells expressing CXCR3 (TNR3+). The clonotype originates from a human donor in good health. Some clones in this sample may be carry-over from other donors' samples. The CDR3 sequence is CASRFRGADGNEQFF.